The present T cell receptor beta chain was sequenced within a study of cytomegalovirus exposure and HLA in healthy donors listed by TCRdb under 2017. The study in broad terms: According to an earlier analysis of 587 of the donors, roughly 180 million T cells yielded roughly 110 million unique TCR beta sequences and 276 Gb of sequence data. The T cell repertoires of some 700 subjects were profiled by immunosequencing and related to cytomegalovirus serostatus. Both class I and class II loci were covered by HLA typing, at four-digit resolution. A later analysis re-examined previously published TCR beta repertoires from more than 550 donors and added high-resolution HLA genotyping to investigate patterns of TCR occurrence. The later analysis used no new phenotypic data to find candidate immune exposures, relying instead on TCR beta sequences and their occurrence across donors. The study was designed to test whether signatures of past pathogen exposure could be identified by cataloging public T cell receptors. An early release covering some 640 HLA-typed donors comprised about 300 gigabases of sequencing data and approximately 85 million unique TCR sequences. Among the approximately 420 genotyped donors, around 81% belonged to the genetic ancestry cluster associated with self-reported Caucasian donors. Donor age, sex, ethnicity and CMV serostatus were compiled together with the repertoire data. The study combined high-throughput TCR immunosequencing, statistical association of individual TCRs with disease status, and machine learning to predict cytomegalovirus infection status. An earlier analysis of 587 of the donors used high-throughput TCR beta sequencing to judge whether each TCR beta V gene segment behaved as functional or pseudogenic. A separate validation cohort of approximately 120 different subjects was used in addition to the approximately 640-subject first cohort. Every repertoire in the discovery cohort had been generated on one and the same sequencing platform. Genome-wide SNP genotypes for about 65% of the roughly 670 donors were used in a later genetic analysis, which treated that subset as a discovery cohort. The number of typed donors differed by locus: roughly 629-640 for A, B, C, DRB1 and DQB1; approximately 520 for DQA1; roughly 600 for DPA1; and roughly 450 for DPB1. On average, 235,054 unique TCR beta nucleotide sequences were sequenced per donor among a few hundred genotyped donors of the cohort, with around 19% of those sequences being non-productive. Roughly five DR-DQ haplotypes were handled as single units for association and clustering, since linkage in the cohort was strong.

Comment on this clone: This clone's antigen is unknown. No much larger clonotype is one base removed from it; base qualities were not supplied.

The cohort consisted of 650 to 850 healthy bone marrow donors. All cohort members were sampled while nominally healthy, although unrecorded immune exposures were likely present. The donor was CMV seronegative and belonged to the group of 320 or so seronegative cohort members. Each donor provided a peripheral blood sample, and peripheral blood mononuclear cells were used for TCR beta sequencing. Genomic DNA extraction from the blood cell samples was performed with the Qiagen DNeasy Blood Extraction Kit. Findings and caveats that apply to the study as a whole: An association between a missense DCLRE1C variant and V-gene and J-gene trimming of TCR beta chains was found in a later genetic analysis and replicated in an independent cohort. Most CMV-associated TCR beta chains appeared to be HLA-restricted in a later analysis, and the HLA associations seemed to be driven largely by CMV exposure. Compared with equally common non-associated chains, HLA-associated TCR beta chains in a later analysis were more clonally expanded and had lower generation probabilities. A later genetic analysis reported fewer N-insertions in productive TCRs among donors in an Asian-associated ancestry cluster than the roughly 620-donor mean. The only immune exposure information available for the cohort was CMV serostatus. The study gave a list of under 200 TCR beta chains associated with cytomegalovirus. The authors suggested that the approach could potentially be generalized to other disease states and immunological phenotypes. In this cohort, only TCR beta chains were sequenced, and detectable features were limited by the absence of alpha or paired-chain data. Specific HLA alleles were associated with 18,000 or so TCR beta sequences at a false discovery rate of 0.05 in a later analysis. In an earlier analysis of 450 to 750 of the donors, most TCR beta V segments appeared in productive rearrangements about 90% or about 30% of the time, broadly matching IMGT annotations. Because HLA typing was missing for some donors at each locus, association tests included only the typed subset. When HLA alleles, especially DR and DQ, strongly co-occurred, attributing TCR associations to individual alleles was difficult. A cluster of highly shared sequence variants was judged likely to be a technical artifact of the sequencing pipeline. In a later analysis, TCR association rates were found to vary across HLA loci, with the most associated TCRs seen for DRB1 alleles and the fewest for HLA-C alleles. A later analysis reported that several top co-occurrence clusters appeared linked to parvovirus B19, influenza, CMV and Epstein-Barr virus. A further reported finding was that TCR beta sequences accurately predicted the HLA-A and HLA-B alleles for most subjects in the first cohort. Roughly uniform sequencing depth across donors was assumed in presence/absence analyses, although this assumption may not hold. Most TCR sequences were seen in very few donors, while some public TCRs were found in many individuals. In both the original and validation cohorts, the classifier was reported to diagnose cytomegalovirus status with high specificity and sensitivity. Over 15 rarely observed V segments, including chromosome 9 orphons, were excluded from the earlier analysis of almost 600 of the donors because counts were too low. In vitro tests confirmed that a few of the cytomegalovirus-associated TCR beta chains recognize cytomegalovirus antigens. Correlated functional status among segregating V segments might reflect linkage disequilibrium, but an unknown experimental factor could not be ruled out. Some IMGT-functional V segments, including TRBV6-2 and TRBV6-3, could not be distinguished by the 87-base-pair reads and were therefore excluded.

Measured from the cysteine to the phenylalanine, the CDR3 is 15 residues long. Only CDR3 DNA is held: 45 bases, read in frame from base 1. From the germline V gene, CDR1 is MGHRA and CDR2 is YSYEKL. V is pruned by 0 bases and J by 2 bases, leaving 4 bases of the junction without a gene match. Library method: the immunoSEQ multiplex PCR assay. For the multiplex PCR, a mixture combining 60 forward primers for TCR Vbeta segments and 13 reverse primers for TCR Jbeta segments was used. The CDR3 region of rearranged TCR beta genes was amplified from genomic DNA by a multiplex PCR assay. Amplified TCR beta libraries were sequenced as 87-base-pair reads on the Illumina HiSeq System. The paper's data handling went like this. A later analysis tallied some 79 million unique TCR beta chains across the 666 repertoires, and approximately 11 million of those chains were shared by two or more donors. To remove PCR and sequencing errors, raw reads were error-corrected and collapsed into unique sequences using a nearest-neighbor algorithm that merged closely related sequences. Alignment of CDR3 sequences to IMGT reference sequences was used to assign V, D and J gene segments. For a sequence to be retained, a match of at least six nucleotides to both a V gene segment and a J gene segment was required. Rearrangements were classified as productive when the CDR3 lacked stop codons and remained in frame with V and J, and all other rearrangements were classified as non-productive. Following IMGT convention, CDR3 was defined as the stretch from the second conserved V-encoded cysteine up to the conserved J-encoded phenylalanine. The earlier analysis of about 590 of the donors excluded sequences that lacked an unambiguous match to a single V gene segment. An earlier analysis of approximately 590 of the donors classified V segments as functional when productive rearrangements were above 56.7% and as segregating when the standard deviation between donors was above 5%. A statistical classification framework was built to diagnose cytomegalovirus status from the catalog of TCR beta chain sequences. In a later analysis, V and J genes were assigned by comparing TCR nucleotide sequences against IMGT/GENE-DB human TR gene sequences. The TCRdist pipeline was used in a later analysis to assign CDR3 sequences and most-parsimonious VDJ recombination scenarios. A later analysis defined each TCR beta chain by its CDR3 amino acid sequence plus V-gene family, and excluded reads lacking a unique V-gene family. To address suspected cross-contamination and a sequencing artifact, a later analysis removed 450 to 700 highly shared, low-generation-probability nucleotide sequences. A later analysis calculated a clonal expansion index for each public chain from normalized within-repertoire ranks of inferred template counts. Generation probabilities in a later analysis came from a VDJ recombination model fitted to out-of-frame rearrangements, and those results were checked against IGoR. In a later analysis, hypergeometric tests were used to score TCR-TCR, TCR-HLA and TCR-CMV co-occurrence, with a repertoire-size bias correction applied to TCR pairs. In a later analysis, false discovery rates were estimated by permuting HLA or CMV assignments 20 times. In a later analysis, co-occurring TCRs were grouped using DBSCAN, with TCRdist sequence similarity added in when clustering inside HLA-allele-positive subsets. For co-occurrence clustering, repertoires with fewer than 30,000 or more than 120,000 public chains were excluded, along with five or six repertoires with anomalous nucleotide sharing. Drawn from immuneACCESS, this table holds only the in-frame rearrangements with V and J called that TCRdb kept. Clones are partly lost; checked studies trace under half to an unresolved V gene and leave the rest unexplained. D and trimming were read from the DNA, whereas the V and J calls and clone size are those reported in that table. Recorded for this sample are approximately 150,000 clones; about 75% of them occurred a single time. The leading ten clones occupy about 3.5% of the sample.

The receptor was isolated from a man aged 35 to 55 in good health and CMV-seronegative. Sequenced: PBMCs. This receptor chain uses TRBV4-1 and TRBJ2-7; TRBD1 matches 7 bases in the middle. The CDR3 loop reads CASSQDLGGPYEQYF. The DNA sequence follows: TGCGCCAGCAGCCAAGACCTAGGGGGCCCCTACGAGCAGTACTTC.